The 14 T cell receptor beta chains given below trace back to one sample, sequenced in a study of T cell responses to AZD1222 COVID-19 vaccine. Produced via immunoSEQ multiplex PCR; TCRdb's table is partial and in-frame only. Here the sample spans 110,000 or so clones, approximately 90% being singletons. The sequencing here drew on peripheral blood, taken on day 0 of AZD1222 vaccination. These receptors came from an adult in good health.

The J gene is TRBJ2-2, the V gene TRBV4-3; perhaps D is TRBD1 or TRBD2 (7 bases each). The germline gives CDR1 LGHNA, CDR2 YSLEER. CDR3 size: 16 residues. The ends were cut back, 4 bases at V and 5 bases at J, with 17 bases in the middle. The CDR3 DNA is TGCGCCAGCAGCCGGAACCACAGGGGAGGGACCGGGGAGCTGTTTTTT. Translating it yields CASSRNHRGGTGELFF.

The V and J genes are TRBV11-3 and TRBJ1-2; maybe TRBD1 (5 bases). The CDR3 has 13 amino acids. The V and J ends lost 0 bases and 12 bases respectively, with 14 bases between them. The germline CDR1 and CDR2 sequences are SGHNT and YENEEA. CDR3 DNA: TGTGCCAGCAGCTTAGATCGGGGCTCGCCCCACACCTTC. Translation gives CASSLDRGSPHTF.

The J gene is TRBJ1-5, the V gene TRBV28, with TRBD1 matching over 8 bases. With V trimmed by 5 bases and J by 7 bases, 10 bases remained unmatched. From germline, CDR1 is MDHEN and CDR2 SYDVKM. CDR3 length: 15 residues. CDR3 sequence reads: CASSPPGGLSQPQHF. In DNA, the CDR3 is TGTGCCAGCAGTCCCCCAGGGGGCCTGAGCCAGCCCCAGCATTTT.

The chain recombines TRBV11-1 with TRBJ2-1; D ambiguous. Germline-derived CDR1 and CDR2 are SGHAT and FQDESV (reference sequence). This CDR3 contains 13 residues. V lost 2 bases to trimming and J lost 12 bases, with 14 bases between them. The CDR3 nucleotides are TGTGCCAGCAGCTTAACCTTTCTAATGGGGCAGTTCTTC. As protein: CASSLTFLMGQFF.

The chain carries TRBV4-3 and TRBJ2-2; D is unclear. Deletions cut 0 bases from V and 0 bases from J, with 11 bases between. The CDR3 has 17 residues. Germline V lookup: CDR1 LGHNA, CDR2 YSLEER. CDR3 amino acids: CASSQDYRTSNTGELFF. The CDR3 DNA reads as TGCGCCAGCAGCCAAGATTACCGCACTTCGAACACCGGGGAGCTGTTTTTT.

This clone has a single count. The rearrangement links TRBV28 to TRBJ2-7; TRBD2 matches at 12 bases. The CDR3 has 17 amino acids. Germline CDR1 MDHEN, CDR2 SYDVKM. The V segment lost 0 bases and the J segment 6 bases; nucleotides outside the gene matches: 9. In DNA, the CDR3 is TGTGCCAGCAGTTTATGGCAGGGAGGGACTAGCGGGTCCGAGCAGTACTTC. Translating it yields CASSLWQGGTSGSEQYF.

CDR3 protein: CASSKVRGNTEAFF. The CDR3, as DNA: TGTGCCAGCAGCAAAGTCAGGGGTAACACTGAAGCTTTCTTT. The chain carries TRBV21-1 and TRBJ1-1; TRBD1, the table's D call, lacks a check against the DNA. TRBV21-1 is shown as a pseudogene. The CDR3 extends over 14 amino acids.

Written as DNA, the CDR3 is TGTGCCAGCAGTTTATTTGGCGGGTTCTCCTACGAGCAGTACTTC. Its protein product is CASSLFGGFSYEQYF. The J gene is TRBJ2-7, the V gene TRBV28, with D possibly TRBD2 on 5 matching bases. The length of the CDR3 is 15 residues. The germline gives CDR1 MDHEN, CDR2 SYDVKM. Trimming shortened V by 1 base and J by 0 bases, and 10 bases separated the two germline ends.

The chain combines TRBV7-9 with TRBJ1-1; no clear D. The germline V gene encodes CDR1 SEHNR and CDR2 FQNEAQ (reference sequence). CDR3 size: 13 residues. Trimming took off 6 bases at V and 11 bases at J, with 19 bases between the two ends. The CDR3 here is CASSQDVKSAAFF. CDR3 sequence (DNA): TGTGCCAGCAGTCAGGACGTGAAAAGTGCGGCTTTCTTT.

A single count supports this clone. This chain connects TRBV2 to TRBJ1-3; a weak D match, TRBD1 (6 bases). The CDR3 spans 15 residues. V lost 3 bases and J lost 0, with 9 bases in between. Germline V lookup: CDR1 SNHLY, CDR2 FYNNEI. In DNA, the CDR3 is TGTGCCAGCAGTGAGCAGGGGCCCTCTGGAAACACCATATATTTT. The encoded protein is CASSEQGPSGNTIYF.

On this clone: The junction differs from germline at one of its ends, possibly a read error. This chain connects TRBV19 to TRBJ1-3, with unresolved D. This CDR3 spans 16 amino acids. Looked up from germline, CDR1 is LNHDA and CDR2 is SQIVND (reference sequence). This CDR3 reads CTSKISPVSTGNTIYF. CDR3 DNA sequence: TGTACCAGTAAAATCTCACCGGTCTCAACTGGAAACACCATATATTTT.

CDR3 sequence reads: CASSGGTGAGNTIYF. CDR3 DNA sequence: TGTGCCAGCAGCGGTGGGACAGGGGCTGGAAACACCATATATTTT. The chain is built from TRBV7-6 and TRBJ1-3, with TRBD1 identical over 10 bases. V gave up 5 bases and J gave up 2 bases; unmatched junction bases: 3. Germline CDR1 reads SGHVS; CDR2 reads FNYEAQ. The CDR3 is made up of 15 amino acids.

The chain links TRBV5-4 to TRBJ1-1; D remains ambiguous. CDR1 is SGHNT and CDR2 is YYREEE in the germline V gene (reference sequence). CDR3 length equals 15 residues. The V gene lost 2 bases and the J gene lost 0 bases, with 11 bases spanning the gap. In DNA, the CDR3 is TGTGCCAGCAGCTTAGGAGGGCAGTTGAACACTGAAGCTTTCTTT. Its protein is CASSLGGQLNTEAFF.

This chain joins TRBV7-9 and TRBJ2-5; D not certain. The CDR3 runs 14 residues. V lost 5 bases to trimming and J lost 2 bases, with 12 bases between them. The germline V gene encodes CDR1 SEHNR and CDR2 FQNEAQ (reference sequence). The CDR3 reads CASSVELGQETQYF. The CDR3 DNA is TGTGCCAGCAGCGTAGAGTTGGGACAAGAGACCCAGTACTTC.